This T cell receptor beta chain was captured by sequencing in a study of blood T cell repertoires in COVID-19. The CDR3 length is 12 residues. CDR1 is SGHAT, CDR2 FQNNGV, per germline. Trimming left V 1 base short and J 5 bases short, with 4 bases between. In assigning cohorts, the study relied on participant-reported clinical history. Per the original data handling: Amplification of reference gene primers was used by the study to estimate nucleated cell counts. Profiled with immunoSEQ multiplex PCR; TCRdb holds only in-frame clones, not every one. D and trimming come from the DNA, and the V and J calls and clone size come from that table. The data contain about 270,000 clones, around 89% of them singletons.

The specimen sequenced was PBMCs or T cells enriched from blood (not recorded which). This TCR derives from a woman aged 45-65 years who had recovered from COVID-19. The chain recombines TRBV11-2 with TRBJ2-3, with D unresolved. CDR3 sequence (DNA): TGTGCCAGCAGCTTAGCGGGAGATACGCAGTATTTT. Protein sequence: CASSLAGDTQYF.